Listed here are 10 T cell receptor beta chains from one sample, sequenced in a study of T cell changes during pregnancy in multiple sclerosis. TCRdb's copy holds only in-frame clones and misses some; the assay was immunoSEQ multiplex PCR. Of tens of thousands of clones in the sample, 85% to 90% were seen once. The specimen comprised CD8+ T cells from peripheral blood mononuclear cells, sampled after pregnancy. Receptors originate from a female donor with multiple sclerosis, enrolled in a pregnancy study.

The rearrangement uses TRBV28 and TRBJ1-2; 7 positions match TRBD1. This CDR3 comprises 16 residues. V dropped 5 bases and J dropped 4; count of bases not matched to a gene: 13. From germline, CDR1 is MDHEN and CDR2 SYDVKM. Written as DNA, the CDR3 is TGTGCCAGCAGTCGGGCAGGGGGTTACGGATTCTATGGCTACACCTTC. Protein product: CASSRAGGYGFYGYTF.

The chain's CDR3 is CASSYTGMGEQFF. CDR3 nucleotides: TGTGCCAGCAGCTATACAGGGATGGGGGAGCAGTTCTTC. The V and J genes are TRBV7-3 and TRBJ2-1, with D maybe TRBD1 (6 bases). Germline V gives CDR1 SGHTA, CDR2 FQGTGA. V lost 4 bases and J lost 10, with 14 bases in between. The CDR3 totals 13 residues.

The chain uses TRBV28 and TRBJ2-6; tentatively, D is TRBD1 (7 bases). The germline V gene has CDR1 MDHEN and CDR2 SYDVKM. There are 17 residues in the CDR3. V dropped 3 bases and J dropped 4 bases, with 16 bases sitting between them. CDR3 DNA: TGTGCCAGCAGTTTGGAGGAGGGGGCGCTAGGGGCCAACGTCCTGACTTTC. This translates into CASSLEEGALGANVLTF.

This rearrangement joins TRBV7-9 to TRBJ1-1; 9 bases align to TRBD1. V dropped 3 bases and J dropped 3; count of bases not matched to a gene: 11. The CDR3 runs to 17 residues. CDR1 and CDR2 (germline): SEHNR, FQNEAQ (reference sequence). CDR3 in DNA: TGTGCCAGCAGCTTCTCACCTGGGACAGGGCTACACACTGAAGCTTTCTTT. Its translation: CASSFSPGTGLHTEAFF.

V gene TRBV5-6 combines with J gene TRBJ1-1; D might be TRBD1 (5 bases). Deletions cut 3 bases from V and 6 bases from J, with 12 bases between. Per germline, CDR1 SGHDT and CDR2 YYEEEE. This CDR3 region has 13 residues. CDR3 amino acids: CASSSGGGAEAFF. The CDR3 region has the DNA TGTGCCAGCAGCTCGGGTGGAGGGGCTGAAGCTTTCTTT.

This CDR3 is CASSFLGIPDNSPLHF. For the CDR3, the DNA is TGTGCCAGCAGTTTCCTCGGGATTCCAGATAATTCACCCCTCCACTTT. The V call is TRBV27, the J call TRBJ1-6; D gene unclear. Germline assignment: CDR1 MNHEY and CDR2 SMNVEV (reference sequence). This CDR3 region has 16 residues. V was clipped by 3 bases and J by 5 bases, with 14 bases between them.

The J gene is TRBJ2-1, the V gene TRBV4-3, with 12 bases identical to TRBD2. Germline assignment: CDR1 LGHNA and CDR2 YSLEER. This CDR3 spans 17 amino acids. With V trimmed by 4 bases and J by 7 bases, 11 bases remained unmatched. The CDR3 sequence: CASSPPLGLAGYNEQFF. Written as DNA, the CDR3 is TGCGCCAGCAGCCCTCCCCTCGGACTAGCGGGGTATAATGAGCAGTTCTTC.

This chain's CDR3 is CASSLGRGYGNTEAFF. For the CDR3, the DNA is TGCGCCAGCAGCTTGGGTAGAGGGTACGGGAACACTGAAGCTTTCTTT. The chain combines TRBV5-1 with TRBJ1-1, with D unclear. The germline CDR1 and CDR2 sequences are SGHRS and YFSETQ. This CDR3 is 16 amino acids long. V lost 0 bases and J 1 base, leaving 13 bases between the germline ends.

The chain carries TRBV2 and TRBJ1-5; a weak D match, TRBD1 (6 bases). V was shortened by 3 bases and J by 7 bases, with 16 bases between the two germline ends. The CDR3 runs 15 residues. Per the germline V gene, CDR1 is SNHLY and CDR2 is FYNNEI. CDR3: CASSEGDTNFQPQHF. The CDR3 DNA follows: TGTGCCAGCAGTGAGGGGGACACAAATTTCCAGCCCCAGCATTTT.

CDR3 loop: CASSYRRESSYNEQFF. The CDR3 DNA follows: TGTGCCAGCAGTTATAGGCGGGAGAGCTCCTACAATGAGCAGTTCTTC. This sequence joins TRBV6-5 and TRBJ2-1, with 7 positions matching TRBD2. Looked up from germline, CDR1 is MNHEY and CDR2 is SVGAGI. This CDR3 spans 16 amino acids. V lost 3 bases, J lost 0 bases, and 5 bases stayed unmatched.